This record looks at one T cell receptor (beta chain) sequence and its context. Antigen unknown. Other DNA sequences in the same sample also yield this CDR3. The CDR3 totals 14 residues. V was cut by 1 base and J by 4 bases, with 7 bases left in between. CDR1 and CDR2 from the germline V gene are SEHNR and FQNEAQ (reference sequence). This sample is part of a study of follicular helper T cells after annual influenza vaccination. Points from the study as a whole: Most later recoveries of Day 7 ICOS+CD38+ clones were ICOS-CD38- cTfh.

Time point defined: 2014-2015 season, 7 days after vaccination. Adults received seasonal inactivated influenza vaccine, with sorted blood CD4 subsets sequenced before and after. Community-dwelling subjects without influenza vaccination in the prior 6 months were enrolled. Libraries were prepared by immunoSEQ multiplex PCR; TCRdb keeps only in-frame clonotypes and omits some of them. The sample holds under 400 clones, around 80% seen once. The J gene is TRBJ2-2, the V gene TRBV7-9; D not certain. The specimen comprised CXCR5+ CD38+ circulating T follicular helper cells from blood, sampled 7 days after influenza vaccination. Stated subset: circulating Tfh, non-naive CD4+CXCR5+PD-1+ (ICOS+CD38+ or ICOS-CD38-). The sequence was obtained from an adult who received the influenza vaccine. In DNA, the CDR3 is TGTGCCAGCAGCTTAGATCGGGCCACCGGGGAGCTGTTTTTT. It translates to CASSLDRATGELFF.